Each of the 13 T cell receptor beta chains below was sequenced from the same sample in a study of radiotherapy plus CTLA-4 blockade in lung cancer. TCRdb keeps only in-frame clones here, not all; method: immunoSEQ multiplex PCR. The sample contains tens of thousands of clones, roughly 84% of which appear only once. The sequencing here drew on peripheral blood, taken from a patient treated with radiotherapy plus ipilimumab. The receptors were sampled from a human donor with non-small cell lung cancer whose response to radiotherapy plus ipilimumab could not be evaluated.

The gene calls are TRBV30 and TRBJ2-5; TRBD2 might be the D (6 bases). Trimming pared 4 bases from V and 4 bases from J, leaving 10 bases between. CDR3 length equals 12 residues. Germline V CDR1 and CDR2: GTSNPN, SVGIG (reference sequence). CDR3 bases: TGTGCCTGGACTCAGGGAGGAGAGACCCAGTACTTC. This translates into CAWTQGGETQYF.

The CDR3 DNA reads TGCGCCAGCAGGCGGGACAGGTCAGAATCTGGGGCCAACGTCCTGACTTTC. Translation: CASRRDRSESGANVLTF. The rearrangement links TRBV5-1 to TRBJ2-6; 8 positions match TRBD1. Per germline, CDR1 SGHRS and CDR2 YFSETQ. The CDR3 contains 17 residues. J was trimmed by 1 base and V by 5 bases; bases with no gene match: 8.

The V gene is TRBV7-2, the J gene TRBJ2-7; 8 nucleotides line up with TRBD2. With 6 bases clipped from V and 3 bases from J, the junction kept 10 bases outside the gene matches. Germline values: CDR1 SGHTA, CDR2 FQGNSA. This CDR3 is 15 amino acids long. DNA of the CDR3: TGTGCCAGCAGGCTTTCGGTGACTAGCGTCTACGAGCAGTACTTC. Its translation: CASRLSVTSVYEQYF.

This chain uses TRBV7-2 with TRBJ1-2; 9 nucleotides match TRBD1. The CDR3 length is 18 residues. CDR1 and CDR2 from the germline V gene are SGHTA and FQGNSA. V lost 0 bases, J lost 5 bases, and 13 bases stayed unmatched. This chain's CDR3 is CASSLAPLRDRVGYGYTF. DNA for the CDR3: TGTGCCAGCAGCTTAGCTCCTCTCCGGGACAGGGTAGGGTATGGCTACACCTTC.

The chain is built from TRBV11-3 and TRBJ2-7; D is unresolved. The CDR3 is 13 amino acids. CDR1 and CDR2 from the germline V gene are SGHNT and YENEEA. V was trimmed by 2 bases and J by 3 bases, leaving 8 bases between them. The chain's CDR3 is CASSLYTGYEQYF. CDR3 DNA sequence: TGTGCCAGCAGCTTATATACTGGCTACGAGCAGTACTTC.

The genes are TRBV21-1 and TRBJ1-2; TRBD1, the D gene given by the table, was not confirmed from the DNA. TRBV21-1 corresponds to a pseudogene. This CDR3 spans 15 amino acids. This chain's CDR3 is CASSPRGRPNYGYTF. The CDR3 DNA reads TGTGCCAGCAGCCCCAGGGGCAGGCCTAACTATGGCTACACCTTC.

The chain recombines TRBV5-4 with TRBJ2-3, with TRBD1 matching 10 bases. Germline CDR1 SGHNT, CDR2 YYREEE (reference sequence). This CDR3 is built from 15 residues. V shed 0 bases, J shed 4 bases, and the junction held 2 bases outside the gene matches. The CDR3 protein is CASSLAGQGADTQYF. Written as DNA, the CDR3 is TGTGCCAGCAGCTTGGCCGGACAGGGGGCAGATACGCAGTATTTT.

This clone was seen a single time. The chain couples TRBV5-1 to TRBJ2-2, with a weak D call TRBD1 (5 bases). The CDR3 length is 17 residues. V dropped 3 bases and J dropped 6 bases, with 21 bases sitting between them. Germline V gene lookup returns CDR1 SGHRS and CDR2 YFSETQ. CDR3: CASSYTDISVGPGELFF. The CDR3 nucleotides read TGCGCCAGCAGCTATACGGACATTTCGGTGGGGCCCGGGGAGCTGTTTTTT. The complete variable domain, with remaining parts taken from reference TRBV5-1 and TRBJ2-2, reads KAGVTQTPRYLIKTRGQQVTLSCSPISGHRSVSWYQQTPGQGLQFLFEYFSETQRNKGNFPGRFSGRQFSNSRSEMNVSTLELGDSALYLCASSYTDISVGPGELFFGEGSRLTVL.

The chain employs TRBV9 and TRBJ2-3, with D unclear. Germline V gives CDR1 SGDLS, CDR2 YYNGEE. The ends were cut back, 2 bases at V and 2 bases at J, with 6 bases in the middle. The CDR3 length is 13 residues. The CDR3 is CASSVTTTDTQYF. The DNA of the CDR3 is TGTGCCAGCAGCGTCACTACCACAGATACGCAGTATTTT.

The V and J genes are TRBV5-4 and TRBJ2-5; the D gene is possibly TRBD2 (6 bases). CDR1 and CDR2 (germline): SGHNT, YYREEE (reference sequence). This CDR3 region has 14 residues. Trimming shortened V by 4 bases and J by 4 bases, and 14 bases separated the two germline ends. The DNA of the CDR3 is TGTGCCAGCAGCGTCCAGGGACTCGGAGAGACCCAGTACTTC. Its translation is CASSVQGLGETQYF.

This chain links TRBV12-1 with TRBJ1-5. TRBV12-1 is labeled a pseudogene. The CDR3 totals 15 residues. The CDR3 here is CASSLPRGRNQPQHF. CDR3 nucleotides: TGTGCCAGCAGCTTACCCCGGGGGAGGAATCAGCCCCAGCATTTT.

This sequence joins TRBV2 and TRBJ1-5; 8 nucleotides match TRBD1. The V and J ends lost 7 bases and 2 bases, in that order; junction bases with no gene match: 4. Germline values: CDR1 SNHLY, CDR2 FYNNEI. The CDR3 is 14 amino acids. CDR3 region: CASTLDRGNQPQHF. In DNA form, the CDR3 reads TGTGCCAGCACCCTGGACAGGGGCAATCAGCCCCAGCATTTT.

The chain is built from TRBV5-1 and TRBJ2-3, with TRBD2 matching over 9 bases. In germline, CDR1 is SGHRS, CDR2 YFSETQ. V shed 0 bases and J 4 bases; nucleotides not matched to a gene: 6. The CDR3 is 16 residues long. CDR3 nucleotides: TGCGCCAGCAGCTTGGTCGGCGGGGGGGCGTCAGATACGCAGTATTTT. This encodes CASSLVGGGASDTQYF.